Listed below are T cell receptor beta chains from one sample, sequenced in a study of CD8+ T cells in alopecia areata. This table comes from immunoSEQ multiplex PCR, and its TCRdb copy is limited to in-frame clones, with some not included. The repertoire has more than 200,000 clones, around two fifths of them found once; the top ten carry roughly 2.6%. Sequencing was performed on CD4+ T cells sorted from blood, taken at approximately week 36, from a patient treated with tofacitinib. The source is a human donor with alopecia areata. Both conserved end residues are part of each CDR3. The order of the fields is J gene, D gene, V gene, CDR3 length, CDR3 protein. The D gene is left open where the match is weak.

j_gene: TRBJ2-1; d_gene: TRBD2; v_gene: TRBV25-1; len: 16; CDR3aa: CASNPTGTSGLNEQFF
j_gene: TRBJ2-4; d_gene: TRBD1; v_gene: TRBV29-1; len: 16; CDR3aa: CSVGRTGGASKNIQYF
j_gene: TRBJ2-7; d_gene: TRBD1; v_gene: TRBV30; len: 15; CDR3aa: CAWTQQGVTGPEQYF
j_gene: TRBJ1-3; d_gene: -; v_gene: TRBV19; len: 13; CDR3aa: CATTGFSGNTIYF
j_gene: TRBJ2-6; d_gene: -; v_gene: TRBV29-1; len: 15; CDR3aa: CSVAADNSGANVLTF
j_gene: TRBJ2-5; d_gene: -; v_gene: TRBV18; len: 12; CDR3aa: CASSPPAETQYF
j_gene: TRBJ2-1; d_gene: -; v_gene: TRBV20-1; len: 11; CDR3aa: CSASRRNEQFF
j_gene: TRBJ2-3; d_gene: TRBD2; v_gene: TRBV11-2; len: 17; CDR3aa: CASSPRGGAGVTDTQYF
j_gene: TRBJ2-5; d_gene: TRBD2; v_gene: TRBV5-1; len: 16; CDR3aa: CASSLGPGTTLETQYF
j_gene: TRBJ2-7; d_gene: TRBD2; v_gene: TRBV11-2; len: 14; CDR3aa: CASSTTSGSYEQYF
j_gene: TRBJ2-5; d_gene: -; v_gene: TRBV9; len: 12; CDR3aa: CASSLREETQYF
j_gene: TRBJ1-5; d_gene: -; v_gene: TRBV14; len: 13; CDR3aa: CASSQDQGQPQHF
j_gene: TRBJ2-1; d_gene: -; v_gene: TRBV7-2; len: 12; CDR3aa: CASSASYNEQFF
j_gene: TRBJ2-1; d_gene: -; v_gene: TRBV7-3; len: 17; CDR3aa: CASSPVGRGGAYNEQFF
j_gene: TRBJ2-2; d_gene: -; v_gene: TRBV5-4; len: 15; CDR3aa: CASSLRTENTGELFF
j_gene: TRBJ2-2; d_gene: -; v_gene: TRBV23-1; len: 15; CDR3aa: CASSHPGQNTGELFF
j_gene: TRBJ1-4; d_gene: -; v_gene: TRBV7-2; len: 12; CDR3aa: CASSFHREKLFF
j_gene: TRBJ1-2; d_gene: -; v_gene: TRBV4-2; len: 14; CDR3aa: CASSPRGAGDGYTF
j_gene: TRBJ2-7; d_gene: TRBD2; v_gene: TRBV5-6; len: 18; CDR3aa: CASSLVGSGTGPTYEQYF
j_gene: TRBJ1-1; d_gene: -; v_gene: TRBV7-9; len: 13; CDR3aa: CASSLEFNTEAFF
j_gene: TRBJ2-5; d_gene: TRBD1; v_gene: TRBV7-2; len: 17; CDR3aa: CASSLGRVGQPQETQYF
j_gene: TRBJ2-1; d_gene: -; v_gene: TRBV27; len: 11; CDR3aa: CASSLRQEQFF
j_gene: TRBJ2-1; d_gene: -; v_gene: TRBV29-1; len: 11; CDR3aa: CSVETPGQGFF
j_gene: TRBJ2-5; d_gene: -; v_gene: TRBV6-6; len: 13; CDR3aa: CASSYLVGETQYF
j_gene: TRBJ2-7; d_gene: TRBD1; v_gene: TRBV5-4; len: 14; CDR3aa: CATSGQGEVYEQYF
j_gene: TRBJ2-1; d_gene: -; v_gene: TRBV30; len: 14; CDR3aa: CAWSDYSAYNEQFF
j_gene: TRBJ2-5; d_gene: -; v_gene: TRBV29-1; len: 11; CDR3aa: CSTRTEETQYF
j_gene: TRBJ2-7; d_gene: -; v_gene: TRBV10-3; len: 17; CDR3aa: CAISESRLGIVPYEQYF
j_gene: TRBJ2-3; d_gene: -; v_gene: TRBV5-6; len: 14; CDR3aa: CASTWSGLGDTQYF
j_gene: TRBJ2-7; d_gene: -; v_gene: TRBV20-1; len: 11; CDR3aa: CSAPSSYEQYF
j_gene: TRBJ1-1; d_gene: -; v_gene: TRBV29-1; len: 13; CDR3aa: CSVDSGYGTEAFF
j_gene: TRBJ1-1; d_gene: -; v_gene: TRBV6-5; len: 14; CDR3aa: CASSYRSGNTEAFF
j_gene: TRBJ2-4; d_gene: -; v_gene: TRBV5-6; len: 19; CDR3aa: CASSVIDVNRDIAKNIQYF
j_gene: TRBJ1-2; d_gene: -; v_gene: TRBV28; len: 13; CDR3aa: CASTGGVLYGYTF
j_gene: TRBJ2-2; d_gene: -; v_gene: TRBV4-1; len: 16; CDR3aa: CASSQDARGNTGELFF
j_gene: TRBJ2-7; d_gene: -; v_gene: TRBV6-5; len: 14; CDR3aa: CASSPNEGSYEQYF
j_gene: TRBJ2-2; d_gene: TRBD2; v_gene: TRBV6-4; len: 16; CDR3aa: CASSASLAGVTGELFF
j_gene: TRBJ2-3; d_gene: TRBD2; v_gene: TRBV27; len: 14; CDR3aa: CASSRNREANTQYF
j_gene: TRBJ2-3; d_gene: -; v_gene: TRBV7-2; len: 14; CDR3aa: CASSLARDMGTQYF
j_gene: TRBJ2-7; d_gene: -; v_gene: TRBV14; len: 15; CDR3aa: CASSPSGASSYEQYF
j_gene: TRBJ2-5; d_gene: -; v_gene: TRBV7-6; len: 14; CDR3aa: CASKDWRTQETQYF
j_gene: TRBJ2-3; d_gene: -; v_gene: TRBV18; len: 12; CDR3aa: CASSHSTDTQYF
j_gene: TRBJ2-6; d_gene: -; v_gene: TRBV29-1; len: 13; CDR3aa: CSVRPSGANVLTF
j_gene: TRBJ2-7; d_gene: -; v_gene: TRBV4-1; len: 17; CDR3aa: CASSHPGSSSVSYEQYF
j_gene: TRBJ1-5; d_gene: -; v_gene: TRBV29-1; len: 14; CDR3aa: CSVAGQNSNQPQHF
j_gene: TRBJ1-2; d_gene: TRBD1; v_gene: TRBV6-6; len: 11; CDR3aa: CASRWDSGYTF
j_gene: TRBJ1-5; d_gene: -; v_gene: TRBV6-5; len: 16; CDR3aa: CASSYPAGASNQPQHF
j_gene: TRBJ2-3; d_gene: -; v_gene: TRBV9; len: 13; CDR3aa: CASSVGSAMTQYF
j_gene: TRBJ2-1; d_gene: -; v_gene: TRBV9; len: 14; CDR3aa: CATSPSGENNEQFF
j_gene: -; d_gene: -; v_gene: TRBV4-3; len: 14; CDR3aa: CASSQVVWTYEQYF
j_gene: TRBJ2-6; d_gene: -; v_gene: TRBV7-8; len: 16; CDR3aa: CASTGTTPSGANVLTF
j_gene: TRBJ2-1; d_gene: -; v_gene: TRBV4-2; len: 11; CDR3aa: CASSRGNEQFF
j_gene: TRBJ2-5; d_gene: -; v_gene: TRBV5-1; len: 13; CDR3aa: CASSSVSGETQYF